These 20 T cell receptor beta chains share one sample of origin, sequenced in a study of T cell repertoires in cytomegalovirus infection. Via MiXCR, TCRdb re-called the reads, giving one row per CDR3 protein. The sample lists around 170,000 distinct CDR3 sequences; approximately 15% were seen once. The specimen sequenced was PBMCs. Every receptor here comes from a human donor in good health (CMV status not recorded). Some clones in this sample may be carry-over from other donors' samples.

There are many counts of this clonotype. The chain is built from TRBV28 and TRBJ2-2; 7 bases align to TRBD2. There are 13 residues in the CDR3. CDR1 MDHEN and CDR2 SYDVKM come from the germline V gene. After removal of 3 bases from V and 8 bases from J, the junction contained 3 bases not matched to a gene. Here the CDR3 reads CASSFAGVGELFF. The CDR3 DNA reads TGTGCCAGCAGTTTTGCGGGGGTAGGGGAGCTGTTTTTT.

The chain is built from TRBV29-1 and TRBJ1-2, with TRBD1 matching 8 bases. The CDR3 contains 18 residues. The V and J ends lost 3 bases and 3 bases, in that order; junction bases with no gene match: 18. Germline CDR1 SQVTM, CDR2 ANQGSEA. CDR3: CSVEEVRGQGIYHYGYTF. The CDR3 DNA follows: TGCAGCGTTGAGGAGGTCAGAGGACAGGGAATTTATCACTATGGCTACACCTTC.

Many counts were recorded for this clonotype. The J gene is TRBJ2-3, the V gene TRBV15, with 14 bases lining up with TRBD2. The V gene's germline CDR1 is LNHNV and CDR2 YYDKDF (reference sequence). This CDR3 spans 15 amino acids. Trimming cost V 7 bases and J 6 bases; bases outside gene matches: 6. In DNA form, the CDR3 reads TGTGCCACCACCCCGGGACTAGCGGGAGTGGATACGCAGTATTTT. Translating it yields CATTPGLAGVDTQYF.

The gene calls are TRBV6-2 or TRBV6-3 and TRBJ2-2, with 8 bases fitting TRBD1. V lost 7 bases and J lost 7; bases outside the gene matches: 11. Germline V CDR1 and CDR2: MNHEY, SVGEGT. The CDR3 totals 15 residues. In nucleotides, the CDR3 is TGTGCCAGCAAAAGGGGACAGGTTACCGGCGGGGAGCTGTTTTTT. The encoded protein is CASKRGQVTGGELFF.

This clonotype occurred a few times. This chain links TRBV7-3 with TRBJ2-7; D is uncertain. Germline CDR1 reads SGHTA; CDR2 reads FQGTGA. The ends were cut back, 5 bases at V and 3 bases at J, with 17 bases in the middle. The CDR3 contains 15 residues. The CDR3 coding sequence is TGTGCCAGCAGCCCCCATAGTCCTTTCAGCTACGAGCAGTACTTC. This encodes CASSPHSPFSYEQYF.

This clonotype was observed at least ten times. Written as DNA, the CDR3 is TGTGCCAGCTCACCAACACAAGAAACTAATGAAAAACTGTTTTTT. It specifies CASSPTQETNEKLFF. V usage is TRBV18 and J usage is TRBJ1-4; no clear D gene. CDR3 length equals 15 residues. The V and J ends lost 2 bases and 1 base respectively, with 8 bases between them. Germline CDR1 KGHSH, CDR2 LQKENI.

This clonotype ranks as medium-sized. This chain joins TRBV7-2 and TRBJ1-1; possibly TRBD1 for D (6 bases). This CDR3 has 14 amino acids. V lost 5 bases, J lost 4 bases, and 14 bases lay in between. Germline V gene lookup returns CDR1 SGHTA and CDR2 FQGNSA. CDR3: CASSQLDSITEAFF. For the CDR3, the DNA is TGTGCCAGCAGCCAACTGGACAGCATCACTGAAGCTTTCTTT.

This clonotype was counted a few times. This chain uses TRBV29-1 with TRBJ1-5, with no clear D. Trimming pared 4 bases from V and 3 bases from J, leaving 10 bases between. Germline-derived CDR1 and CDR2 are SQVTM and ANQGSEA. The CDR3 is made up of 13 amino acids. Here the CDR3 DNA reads TGCAGCGTTGCCCCCAGTACCAATCAGCCCCAGCATTTT. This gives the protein CSVAPSTNQPQHF.

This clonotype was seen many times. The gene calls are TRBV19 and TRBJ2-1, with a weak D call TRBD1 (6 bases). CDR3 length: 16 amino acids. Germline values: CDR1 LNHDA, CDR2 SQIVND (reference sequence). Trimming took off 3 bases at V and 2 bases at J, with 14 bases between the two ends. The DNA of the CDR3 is TGTGCCAGTAGTATTTCAAAGGGACAAGCCTACAATGAGCAGTTCTTC. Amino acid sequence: CASSISKGQAYNEQFF.

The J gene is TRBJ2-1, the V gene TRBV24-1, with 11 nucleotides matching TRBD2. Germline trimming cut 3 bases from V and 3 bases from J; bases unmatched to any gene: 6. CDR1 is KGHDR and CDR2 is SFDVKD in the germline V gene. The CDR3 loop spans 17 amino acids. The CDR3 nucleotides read TGTGCCACCAGTGATGGAGTAGCGGGAGGGCACTACAATGAGCAGTTCTTC. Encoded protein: CATSDGVAGGHYNEQFF.

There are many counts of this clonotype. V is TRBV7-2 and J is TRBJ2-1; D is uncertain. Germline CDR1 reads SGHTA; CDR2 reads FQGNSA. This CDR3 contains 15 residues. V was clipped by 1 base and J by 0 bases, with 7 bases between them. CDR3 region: CASSLGWGSYNEQFF. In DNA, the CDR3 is TGTGCCAGCAGCTTAGGGTGGGGCTCCTACAATGAGCAGTTCTTC.

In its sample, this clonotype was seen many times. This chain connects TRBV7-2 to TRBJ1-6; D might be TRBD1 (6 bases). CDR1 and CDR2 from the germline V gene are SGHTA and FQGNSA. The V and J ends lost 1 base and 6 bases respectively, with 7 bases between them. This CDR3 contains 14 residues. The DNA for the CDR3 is TGTGCCAGCAGCTTAGACAGGGCTAATTCACCCCTCCACTTT. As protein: CASSLDRANSPLHF.

CDR3 DNA sequence: TGCAGCGGGCTGAACACTGAAGCTTTCTTT. This encodes CSGLNTEAFF. The V call is TRBV29-1, the J call TRBJ1-1, with D unresolved. V gave up 7 bases and J gave up 0 bases, with 3 bases separating them. Germline V lookup: CDR1 SQVTM, CDR2 ANQGSEA. The CDR3 is made up of 10 amino acids.

CDR3 sequence: CASSFFGGSSYEQYF. The CDR3 nucleotides are TGTGCCAGCAGCTTCTTCGGGGGGAGCTCCTACGAGCAGTACTTC. The chain combines TRBV7-2 with TRBJ2-7; 7 bases fit TRBD2. The V segment lost 3 bases and the J segment 0 bases; nucleotides outside the gene matches: 5. There are 15 residues in the CDR3. Germline-derived CDR1 and CDR2 are SGHTA and FQGNSA.

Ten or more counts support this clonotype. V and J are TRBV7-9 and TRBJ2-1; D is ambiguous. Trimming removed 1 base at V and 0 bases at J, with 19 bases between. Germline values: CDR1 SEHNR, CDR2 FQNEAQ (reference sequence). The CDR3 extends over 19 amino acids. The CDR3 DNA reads TGTGCCAGCAGCTTAGACAGCTACCCCGGAGAACGCTCCTACAATGAGCAGTTCTTC. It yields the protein CASSLDSYPGERSYNEQFF.

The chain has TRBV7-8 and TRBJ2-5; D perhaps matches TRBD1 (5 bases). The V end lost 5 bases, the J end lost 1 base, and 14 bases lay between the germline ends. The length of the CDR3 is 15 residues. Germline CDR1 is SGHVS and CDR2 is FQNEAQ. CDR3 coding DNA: TGTGCCAGCAGCCCAGAAAGGACACCCCAAGAGACCCAGTACTTC. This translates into CASSPERTPQETQYF.

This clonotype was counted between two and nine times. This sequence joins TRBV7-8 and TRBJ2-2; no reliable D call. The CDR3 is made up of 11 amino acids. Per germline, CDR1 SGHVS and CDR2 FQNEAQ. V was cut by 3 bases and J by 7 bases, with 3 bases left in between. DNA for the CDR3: TGTGCCAGCAGCTTTGGCGGGGAGCTGTTTTTT. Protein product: CASSFGGELFF.

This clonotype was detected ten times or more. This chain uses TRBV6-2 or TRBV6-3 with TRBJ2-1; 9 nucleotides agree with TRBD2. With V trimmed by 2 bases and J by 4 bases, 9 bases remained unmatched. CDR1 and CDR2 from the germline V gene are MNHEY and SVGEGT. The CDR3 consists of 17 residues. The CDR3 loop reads CASSYHRLAGSYNEQFF. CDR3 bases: TGTGCCAGCAGTTACCATCGGCTAGCGGGGAGTTACAATGAGCAGTTCTTC.

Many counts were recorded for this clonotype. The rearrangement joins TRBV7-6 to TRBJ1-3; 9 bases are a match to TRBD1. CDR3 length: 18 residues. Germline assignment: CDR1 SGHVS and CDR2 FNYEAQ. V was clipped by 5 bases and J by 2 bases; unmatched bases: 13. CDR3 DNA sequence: TGTGCCAGCAGCCTACTATTCCGGGACAGGGATCCTGGAAACACCATATATTTT. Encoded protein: CASSLLFRDRDPGNTIYF.

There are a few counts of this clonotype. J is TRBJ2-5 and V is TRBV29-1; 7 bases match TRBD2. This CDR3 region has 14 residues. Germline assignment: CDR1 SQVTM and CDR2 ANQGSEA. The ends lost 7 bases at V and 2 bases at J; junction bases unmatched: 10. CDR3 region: CSAGRSGAQETQYF. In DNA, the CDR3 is TGCAGCGCGGGACGCAGCGGGGCACAAGAGACCCAGTACTTC.